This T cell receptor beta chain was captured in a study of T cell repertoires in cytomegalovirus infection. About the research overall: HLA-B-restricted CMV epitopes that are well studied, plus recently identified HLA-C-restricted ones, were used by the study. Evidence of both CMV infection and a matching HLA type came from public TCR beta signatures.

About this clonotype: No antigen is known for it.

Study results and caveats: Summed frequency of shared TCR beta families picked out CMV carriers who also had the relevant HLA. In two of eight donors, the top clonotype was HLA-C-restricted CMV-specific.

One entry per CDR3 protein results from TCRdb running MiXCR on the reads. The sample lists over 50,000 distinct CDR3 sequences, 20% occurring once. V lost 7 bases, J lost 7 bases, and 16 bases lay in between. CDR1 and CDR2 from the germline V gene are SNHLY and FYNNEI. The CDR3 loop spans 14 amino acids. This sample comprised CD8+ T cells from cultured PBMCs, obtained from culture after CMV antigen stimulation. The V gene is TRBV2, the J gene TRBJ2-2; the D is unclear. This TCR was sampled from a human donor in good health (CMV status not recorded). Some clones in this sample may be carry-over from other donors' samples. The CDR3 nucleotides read TGTGCCAGCAAGGTACTACCCAACTACGGGGAGCTGTTTTTT. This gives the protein CASKVLPNYGELFF.